The clone carrying this T cell receptor beta chain was detected ten times or more. Its antigen is not identified. CDR1 and CDR2 (germline): SGHTA, FQGNSA. CDR3 length: 17 amino acids. The J segment lost 9 bases and the V segment lost 3 bases, leaving 10 bases of the junction unmatched. This specimen belongs to a study of regulatory T cells in long-lasting Graves disease. General study findings and limits: Lower TCR diversity characterized persistent Graves' patients relative to newly diagnosed patients.

Assembly of TCR beta libraries relied on iRepertoire HTBI primers together with Arm-PCR of CDR3 regions. Each CDR3 protein is one row after TCRdb ran MiXCR on the multiplex PCR reads. This sample has some 500,000 distinct CDR3 sequences, with about 14% found just once. The time point here: newly diagnosed GD, antithyroid drugs for less than 3 months. RNA extracted from PBMCs served as the sequencing template. The same sample was also studied in work on T cells in Graves' hyperthyroidism and ophthalmopathy. That work adds: Before onset, by a median of around 6.1 months, the model predicted ophthalmopathy.

The chain uses TRBV7-2 and TRBJ2-1; 14 bases are a match to TRBD2. The receptor was isolated from a man under 40 with Graves disease. Here the sequenced sample was peripheral blood mononuclear cells (PBMCs), taken at new diagnosis, from a patient treated with antithyroid drugs. The CDR3 sequence is CASSFREGLAGVGEQFF. CDR3 coding DNA: TGTGCCAGCAGCTTCAGAGAGGGACTAGCGGGAGTGGGTGAGCAGTTCTTC.